Listed here are 3 T cell receptor beta chains from one sample, sequenced in a study of regulatory T cells in long-lasting Graves disease. Combining iRepertoire HTBI primers with Arm-PCR of CDR3 regions, the authors built TCR beta libraries. Via MiXCR, TCRdb re-called the multiplex PCR reads, giving one row per CDR3 protein. Altogether 530,000 or so distinct CDR3 sequences are present, less than 15% being singletons, with the ten largest covering 10%. The sample's time point: newly diagnosed GD, antithyroid drugs for less than 3 months. Generation of the TCR library employed RNA extracted from PBMCs. These same data were also listed under a study on T cells in Graves' hyperthyroidism and ophthalmopathy.

The source was peripheral blood mononuclear cells (PBMCs), collected at new diagnosis, from a patient treated with antithyroid drugs. These receptors came from a man aged 25 to 40 with Graves disease.

This clonotype was seen many times. The CDR3 protein is CASSYGRANYGYTF. Written as DNA, the CDR3 is TGTGCCAGCAGTTACGGCAGGGCCAACTATGGCTACACCTTC. V and J are TRBV6-2 or TRBV6-3 and TRBJ1-2; tentatively, D is TRBD1 (5 bases). This CDR3 region has 14 residues. CDR1 MNHEY and CDR2 SVGEGT come from the germline V gene. V lost 2 bases and J lost 2, with 9 bases in between.

This clonotype was found many times. This rearrangement joins TRBV11-2 to TRBJ2-5; 7 bases fit TRBD2. The germline CDR1 and CDR2 sequences are SGHAT and FQNNGV. J was trimmed by 4 bases and V by 0 bases; bases with no gene match: 14. This CDR3 comprises 18 residues. CDR3 nucleotide sequence: TGTGCCAGCAGCTTAGATAAGGTGGGAGGGAGGATTCGAGAGACCCAGTACTTC. Translated, it gives CASSLDKVGGRIRETQYF.

The rearrangement links TRBV27 to TRBJ2-5; TRBD1 matches 8 bases. The CDR3 has 16 residues. V lost 5 bases, J lost 5 bases, and 13 bases stayed unmatched. CDR1 MNHEY and CDR2 SMNVEV come from the germline V gene (reference sequence). The CDR3 coding sequence is TGTGCCAGCAGTCCCCTGGACAGGGCCCCCTTTGAGACCCAGTACTTC. This codes for CASSPLDRAPFETQYF.